The 24 T cell receptor beta chains reported below all come from one sample, sequenced in a study of blood T cell repertoires in COVID-19. TCRdb's copy holds only in-frame clones and misses some; the assay was immunoSEQ multiplex PCR. The data hold roughly 200,000 clones, with approximately 86% observed a single time. Sequencing was done on a sample of peripheral blood. The source of these receptors is a woman between 25 and 40 years old with COVID-19, enrolled during active disease.

The V gene is TRBV5-1, the J gene TRBJ1-2, with 9 bases identical to TRBD1. There are 14 residues in the CDR3. V lost 5 bases, J lost 6 bases, and 8 bases stayed unmatched. Germline values: CDR1 SGHRS, CDR2 YFSETQ. The CDR3: CASSPGQGLDGYTF. CDR3 sequence (DNA): TGCGCCAGCAGTCCGGGACAGGGTTTGGATGGCTACACCTTC.

The gene calls are TRBV2 and TRBJ1-6, with TRBD1 matching over 7 bases. Germline V gives CDR1 SNHLY, CDR2 FYNNEI. The CDR3 has 13 residues. V trimming: 5 bases; J trimming: 9 bases; junction bases outside the gene matches: 4. This chain's CDR3 is CASSPRQGSPLHF. The CDR3 nucleotides read TGTGCCAGCAGTCCACGACAGGGTTCACCCCTCCACTTT.

The V gene is TRBV11-3, the J gene TRBJ2-3, with TRBD1 matching over 7 bases. The germline V gene has CDR1 SGHNT and CDR2 YENEEA. CDR3 length equals 14 residues. With 1 base clipped from V and 4 bases from J, the junction kept 2 bases outside the gene matches. CDR3 residues: CASSLGQGSDTQYF. CDR3 DNA: TGTGCCAGCAGCTTAGGACAGGGCTCAGATACGCAGTATTTT.

The V and J genes are TRBV6-5 and TRBJ2-7, with D perhaps matching TRBD1 (5 bases). The CDR3 is 15 residues long. Germline values: CDR1 MNHEY, CDR2 SVGAGI. V gave up 3 bases and J gave up 4 bases, with 16 bases separating them. In DNA, the CDR3 is TGTGCCAGCAGTTATGGAGTTCAGGGTTTGTACGAGCAGTACTTC. Protein sequence: CASSYGVQGLYEQYF.

This chain joins TRBV27 and TRBJ1-1; D is uncertain. This CDR3 has 13 residues. V was pared by 7 bases and J by 10 bases, with 19 bases between. Germline V gene lookup returns CDR1 MNHEY and CDR2 SMNVEV (reference sequence). The chain's CDR3 is CASTSWRDDRAFF. CDR3 bases: TGTGCCAGCACTAGCTGGAGAGATGACCGAGCTTTCTTT.

This chain uses TRBV6-6 with TRBJ2-1; D is ambiguous. V was clipped by 5 bases and J by 0 bases, with 8 bases between them. Germline V gene data show CDR1 as MNHNY and CDR2 as SVGAGI (reference sequence). The CDR3 is 14 residues long. The CDR3 sequence: CASSPSSSYNEQFF. The CDR3 nucleotides read TGTGCCAGCAGTCCCTCGAGCTCCTACAATGAGCAGTTCTTC.

This chain links TRBV10-3 with TRBJ1-2, with D perhaps TRBD1 (6 bases). The CDR3 covers 15 residues. Looked up from germline, CDR1 is ENHRY and CDR2 is SYGVKD. V was shortened by 2 bases and J by 1 base, with 11 bases between the two germline ends. DNA for the CDR3: TGTGCCATCAGTGAGGTGGACAGCAATAACTATGGCTACACCTTC. The encoded protein is CAISEVDSNNYGYTF.

V and J are TRBV19 and TRBJ2-1, with 7 bases aligning to TRBD2. The junction had 13 bases not matched to a gene; V was cut back by 6 bases and J by 5 bases. The CDR3 totals 16 residues. Germline V CDR1 and CDR2: LNHDA, SQIVND (reference sequence). DNA for the CDR3: TGTGCCAGTAGAAGCGTCGGCGGGAGTAAGGACAATGAGCAGTTCTTC. This gives the protein CASRSVGGSKDNEQFF.

This chain joins TRBV25-1 and TRBJ1-2; D remains ambiguous. Trimming pared 3 bases from V and 2 bases from J, leaving 10 bases between. The CDR3 is made up of 14 amino acids. Germline V gene data show CDR1 as MGHDK and CDR2 as SYGVNS. CDR3 region: CASSDAGRNYGYTF. CDR3 DNA: TGTGCCAGCAGTGACGCCGGTAGAAACTATGGCTACACCTTC.

This rearrangement joins TRBV5-1 to TRBJ2-5, with 10 bases identical to TRBD2. The CDR3 consists of 16 residues. The J segment lost 4 bases and the V segment lost 6 bases, leaving 12 bases of the junction unmatched. The germline V gene has CDR1 SGHRS and CDR2 YFSETQ. The CDR3 protein is CASTKEREGRGETQYF. CDR3 sequence (DNA): TGCGCCAGCACTAAGGAGCGGGAGGGCCGGGGAGAGACCCAGTACTTC.

The chain combines TRBV7-8 with TRBJ2-1; maybe TRBD1 (6 bases). Looked up from germline, CDR1 is SGHVS and CDR2 is FQNEAQ. The V and J ends lost 5 bases and 4 bases respectively, with 18 bases between them. The CDR3 is made up of 16 amino acids. CDR3 residues: CASSPSTGTRYNEQFF. For the CDR3, the DNA is TGTGCCAGCAGCCCTTCAACAGGGACGAGATACAATGAGCAGTTCTTC.

CDR3 region: CASTSGSYNSPLHF. CDR3 nucleotides: TGCGCCAGCACCTCCGGCTCCTATAATTCACCCCTCCACTTT. The V gene is TRBV5-1, the J gene TRBJ1-6, with no clear D. Germline CDR1 SGHRS, CDR2 YFSETQ. The germline V and J ends were trimmed by 6 bases and 0 bases, with 7 bases remaining between them. The CDR3 runs to 14 residues.

The gene calls are TRBV7-9 and TRBJ2-2; 7 bases are a match to TRBD1. Germline CDR1 is SEHNR and CDR2 is FQNEAQ (reference sequence). Trimming cost V 3 bases and J 2 bases; bases outside gene matches: 3. The CDR3 totals 15 residues. Here the CDR3 DNA reads TGTGCCAGCAGCTTGGGGACAGATAACACCGGGGAGCTGTTTTTT. It codes for CASSLGTDNTGELFF.

This chain links TRBV2 with TRBJ1-2; D call uncertain. V dropped 6 bases and J dropped 7 bases, with 12 bases sitting between them. The CDR3 is 12 residues long. The V gene's germline CDR1 is SNHLY and CDR2 FYNNEI. The CDR3 region has the DNA TGTGCCAGCAGGATGGCGCGGCCTGGCTACACCTTC. Encoded protein: CASRMARPGYTF.

The chain carries TRBV30 and TRBJ2-3; 10 positions agree with TRBD1. Trimming cost V 1 base and J 0 bases; bases outside gene matches: 1. The CDR3 covers 15 residues. CDR1 GTSNPN and CDR2 SVGIG come from the germline V gene (reference sequence). CDR3 loop: CAWSGGQGSTDTQYF. CDR3 sequence (DNA): TGTGCCTGGAGTGGGGGACAGGGGAGCACAGATACGCAGTATTTT.

This chain connects TRBV30 to TRBJ1-5; TRBD1 might be the D (6 bases). V shed 1 base and J shed 7 bases, with 14 bases lying between them. Looked up from germline, CDR1 is GTSNPN and CDR2 is SVGIG (reference sequence). This CDR3 region has 14 residues. In DNA, the CDR3 is TGTGCCTGGAGTGCGTTACAGGGTCAACAGCCCCAGCATTTT. This sequence encodes CAWSALQGQQPQHF.

This chain links TRBV30 with TRBJ1-1; 7 bases line up with TRBD1. Trimming took 4 bases from V and 5 from J; bases not matched to a gene: 7. The CDR3 is 13 amino acids. Germline CDR1 and CDR2: GTSNPN and SVGIG (reference sequence). The CDR3 nucleotides are TGTGCCTGGACCCAAGGGACAGCTACTGAAGCTTTCTTT. It codes for CAWTQGTATEAFF.

The V call is TRBV11-2, the J call TRBJ2-1, with D maybe TRBD2 (5 bases). CDR3 length: 13 residues. The V end was cut by 3 bases, the J end by 2 bases, with 5 bases between. Germline V gene data show CDR1 as SGHAT and CDR2 as FQNNGV. CDR3 region: CASSFGAYNEQFF. DNA for the CDR3: TGTGCCAGCAGCTTCGGGGCCTACAATGAGCAGTTCTTC.

The V gene is TRBV28, the J gene TRBJ1-2; D not certain. Trimming took off 8 bases at V and 0 bases at J, with 13 bases between the two ends. The CDR3 extends over 14 amino acids. The germline V gene encodes CDR1 MDHEN and CDR2 SYDVKM. The CDR3 is CASQNPGTNYGYTF. For the CDR3, the DNA is TGTGCCAGCCAAAACCCCGGGACTAACTATGGCTACACCTTC.

The sample holds one count of this clone. The chain couples TRBV11-2 to TRBJ2-1, with 11 bases lining up with TRBD2. V shed 4 bases, J shed 4 bases, and the junction held 6 bases outside the gene matches. CDR3 size: 16 residues. CDR1 and CDR2 from the germline V gene are SGHAT and FQNNGV. CDR3 amino acids: CASSYRGTSGYNEQFF. The CDR3, as DNA: TGTGCCAGCAGCTACCGAGGGACTAGCGGTTACAATGAGCAGTTCTTC. Supplemented by reference TRBV11-2 and TRBJ2-1, the full variable domain reads EAGVAQSPRYKIIEKRQSVAFWCNPISGHATLYWYQQILGQGPKLLIQFQNNGVVDDSQLPKDRFSAERLKGVDSTLKIQPAKLEDSAVYLCASSYRGTSGYNEQFFGPGTRLTVL.

The CDR3 nucleotides read TGTGCCAGCAGCTTGGCCCAGGCAACCTACGAGCAGTACTTC. It is translated as CASSLAQATYEQYF. The chain combines TRBV5-6 with TRBJ2-7; D is unclear. Germline V gene sequence: CDR1 SGHDT, CDR2 YYEEEE. Trimming took 0 bases from V and 2 from J, leaving 9 bases between them. This CDR3 spans 14 amino acids.

This sequence joins TRBV29-1 and TRBJ2-3; D is uncertain. Germline V gene data show CDR1 as SQVTM and CDR2 as ANQGSEA. This CDR3 spans 12 amino acids. V shed 1 base and J shed 6 bases, with 8 bases lying between them. In DNA form, the CDR3 reads TGCAGCGTTGAAGGGGCGTTGGATACGCAGTATTTT. This sequence encodes CSVEGALDTQYF.

The chain employs TRBV5-4 and TRBJ2-1; possible D gene TRBD1, 6 bases. The germline V gene has CDR1 SGHNT and CDR2 YYREEE (reference sequence). The CDR3 covers 15 residues. The germline V and J ends were trimmed by 4 bases and 5 bases, with 16 bases remaining between them. CDR3 nucleotide sequence: TGTGCCAGCAGCCTAACATCAGGGGCGAACAATGAGCAGTTCTTC. As protein: CASSLTSGANNEQFF.

This chain connects TRBV12-5 to TRBJ2-1; D unresolved. The CDR3 is 12 residues long. With 1 base removed from V and 7 bases from J, the gap between germline ends came to 5 bases. Germline V lookup: CDR1 LGHNT, CDR2 FRNRAP. The CDR3 DNA sequence: TGTGCTAGTGGTTTGGATCCTAATGAGCAGTTCTTC. Translating it yields CASGLDPNEQFF.